Following are 11 T cell receptor beta chains from one sample sequenced in a study of early T cells in non-severe SARS-CoV-2 infection. TCRdb analysed the 5' RACE reads with MiXCR anew, one entry per CDR3 protein. The table records 55,000 to 75,000 distinct CDR3 sequences, around 5.7% of them present only once. Specimen: whole blood, collected at baseline. The origin of the receptors is an adult who was a healthcare worker with PCR-confirmed SARS-CoV-2 infection or an uninfected control (not recorded which).

In this sample, this clonotype turned up many times. The CDR3 sequence is CASSVEADYSYNEQFF. The CDR3 coding sequence is TGTGCCAGCAGCGTAGAGGCGGACTACTCCTACAATGAGCAGTTCTTC. The V gene is TRBV9, the J gene TRBJ2-1, with D tentatively TRBD2 (6 bases). V shed 0 bases and J shed 0 bases, with 10 bases lying between them. CDR1 is SGDLS and CDR2 is YYNGEE in the germline V gene. This CDR3 is 16 amino acids long.

The table lists this clonotype with many counts. This chain links TRBV27 with TRBJ1-6, with unresolved D. The CDR3 contains 12 residues. Trimming stripped 5 bases from V and 8 bases from J, with 7 bases between. In germline, CDR1 is MNHEY, CDR2 SMNVEV (reference sequence). CDR3 DNA sequence: TGTGCCAGCAGTCGACAAGATTCACCCCTCCACTTT. This codes for CASSRQDSPLHF.

This clonotype was detected many times. The rearrangement joins TRBV3-1 to TRBJ2-1; no firm D call. CDR3 length: 13 residues. The germline V gene encodes CDR1 LGHDT and CDR2 YNNKEL (reference sequence). Trimming removed 0 bases from V and 6 bases from J, with 6 bases in between. CDR3 nucleotide sequence: TGTGCCAGCAGCCAAGAGCCGCGCAATGAGCAGTTCTTC. Amino acid sequence: CASSQEPRNEQFF.

For this clonotype: Here the CDR3 omits its conserved ending phenylalanine or tryptophan, so a read error is the likely source. V and J are TRBV10-3 and TRBJ2-1, with 12 bases identical to TRBD1. The V and J ends lost 7 bases and 4 bases, in that order; junction bases with no gene match: 5. The CDR3 is 15 residues long. CDR1 and CDR2 from the germline V gene are ENHRY and SYGVKD. CDR3 coding DNA: TGTGCCATCACCCCGGGACAGGGGGCGTACAATGAGCAGTTCATC. It is translated as CAITPGQGAYNEQFI.

This clonotype occurred a few times. The chain links TRBV9 to TRBJ2-7, with 10 positions matching TRBD2. This CDR3 contains 15 residues. Germline trimming cut 0 bases from V and 6 bases from J; bases unmatched to any gene: 6. In germline, CDR1 is SGDLS, CDR2 YYNGEE. Here the CDR3 reads CASSVDLAGGREQYF. In DNA form, the CDR3 reads TGTGCCAGCAGCGTAGACTTAGCGGGAGGTCGCGAGCAGTACTTC.

This clonotype was observed many times. The chain is built from TRBV19 and TRBJ2-7; possibly TRBD1 for D (5 bases). Trimming removed 4 bases from V and 2 bases from J, with 18 bases in between. CDR3 length: 16 amino acids. Germline V gene lookup returns CDR1 LNHDA and CDR2 SQIVND (reference sequence). The CDR3 reads CASSRSIDSLTYEQYF. CDR3 coding DNA: TGTGCCAGTAGTAGATCCATTGACAGCCTGACCTACGAGCAGTACTTC.

This clonotype was counted many times. The genes are TRBV4-1 and TRBJ1-1; TRBD1 aligns across 9 bases. CDR1 is MGHRA and CDR2 is YSYEKL in the germline V gene. After removal of 3 bases from V and 3 bases from J, the junction contained 8 bases not matched to a gene. This CDR3 is built from 16 residues. The CDR3 DNA reads TGCGCCAGCAGCCAGGGACAGGGAGGTGGGTACACTGAAGCTTTCTTT. Amino acid sequence: CASSQGQGGGYTEAFF.

The rearrangement uses TRBV19 and TRBJ2-7; tentatively, D is TRBD2 (6 bases). The ends were cut back, 0 bases at V and 6 bases at J, with 15 bases in the middle. Germline CDR1 reads LNHDA; CDR2 reads SQIVND (reference sequence). This CDR3 region has 15 residues. In nucleotides, the CDR3 is TGTGCCAGTAGTATAGAGGAAGGCGGGATCACCGAGCAGTACTTC. Translation gives CASSIEEGGITEQYF.

This clonotype was found a few times. The genes are TRBV12-3 or TRBV12-4 and TRBJ2-3, with 9 bases fitting TRBD1. V lost 3 bases to trimming and J lost 3 bases; unmatched junction nucleotides: 7. This CDR3 spans 16 amino acids. The CDR3 DNA follows: TGTGCCAGCAGTTTGGCCGGGACAGGGATTACAGATACGCAGTATTTT. It translates to CASSLAGTGITDTQYF.

This clonotype was counted many times. The chain has TRBV4-3 and TRBJ2-3, with unresolved D. Trimming took 0 bases from V and 4 from J, leaving 11 bases between them. The CDR3 consists of 15 residues. Germline V lookup: CDR1 LGHNA, CDR2 YSLEER. This chain's CDR3 is CASSQEVLRADTQYF. The CDR3 DNA reads as TGCGCCAGCAGCCAAGAGGTGCTTCGTGCAGATACGCAGTATTTT.

In its sample, this clonotype was seen many times. This chain links TRBV24-1 with TRBJ1-1; D is unclear. V was trimmed by 6 bases and J by 0 bases, leaving 10 bases between them. The germline V gene encodes CDR1 KGHDR and CDR2 SFDVKD. The CDR3 length is 14 residues. The CDR3 protein is CATSFPNLNTEAFF. The CDR3 nucleotides are TGTGCCACCAGTTTTCCCAACTTGAACACTGAAGCTTTCTTT.